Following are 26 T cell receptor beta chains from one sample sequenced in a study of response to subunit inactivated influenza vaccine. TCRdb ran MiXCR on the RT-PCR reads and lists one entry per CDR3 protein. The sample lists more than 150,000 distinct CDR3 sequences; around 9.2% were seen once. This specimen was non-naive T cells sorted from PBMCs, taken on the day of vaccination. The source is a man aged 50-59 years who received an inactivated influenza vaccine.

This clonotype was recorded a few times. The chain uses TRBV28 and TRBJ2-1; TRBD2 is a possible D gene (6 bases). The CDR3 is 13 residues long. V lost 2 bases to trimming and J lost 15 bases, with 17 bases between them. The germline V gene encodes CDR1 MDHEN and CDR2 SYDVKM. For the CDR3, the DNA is TGTGCCAGCAGTTTAATTGGCGGGATTGAGAGGTTCTTC. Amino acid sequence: CASSLIGGIERFF.

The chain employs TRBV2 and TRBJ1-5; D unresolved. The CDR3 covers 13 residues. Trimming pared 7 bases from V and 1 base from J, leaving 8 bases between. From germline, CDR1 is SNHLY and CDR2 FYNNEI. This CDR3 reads CASKEQSNQPQHF. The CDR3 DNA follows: TGTGCCAGCAAGGAACAGAGCAATCAGCCCCAGCATTTT. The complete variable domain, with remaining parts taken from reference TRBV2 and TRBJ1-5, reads EPEVTQTPSHQVTQMGQEVILRCVPISNHLYFYWYRQILGQKVEFLVSFYNNEISEKSEIFDDQFSVERPDGSNFTLKIRSTKLEDSAMYFCASKEQSNQPQHFGDGTRLSIL.

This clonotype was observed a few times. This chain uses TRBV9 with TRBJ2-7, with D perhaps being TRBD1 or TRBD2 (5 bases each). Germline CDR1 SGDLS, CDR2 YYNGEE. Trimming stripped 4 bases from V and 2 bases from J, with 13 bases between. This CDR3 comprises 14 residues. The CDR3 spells CASSQRDGTYEQYF. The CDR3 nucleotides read TGTGCCAGCAGCCAGAGGGACGGAACCTACGAGCAGTACTTC.

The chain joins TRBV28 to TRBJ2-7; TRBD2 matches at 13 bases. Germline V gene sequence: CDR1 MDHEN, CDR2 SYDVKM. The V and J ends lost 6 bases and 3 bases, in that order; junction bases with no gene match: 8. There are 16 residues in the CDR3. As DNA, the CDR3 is TGTGCCAGCAGGCGGGGGACTAGCGGGACTTTCTACGAGCAGTACTTC. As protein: CASRRGTSGTFYEQYF.

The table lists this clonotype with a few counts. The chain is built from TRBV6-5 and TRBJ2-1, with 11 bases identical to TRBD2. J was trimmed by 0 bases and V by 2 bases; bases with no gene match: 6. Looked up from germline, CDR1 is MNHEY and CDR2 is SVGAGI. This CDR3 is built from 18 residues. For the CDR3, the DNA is TGTGCCAGCAGTTACGCTAGCGGGGGGACGAGCTCCTACAATGAGCAGTTCTTC. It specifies CASSYASGGTSSYNEQFF.

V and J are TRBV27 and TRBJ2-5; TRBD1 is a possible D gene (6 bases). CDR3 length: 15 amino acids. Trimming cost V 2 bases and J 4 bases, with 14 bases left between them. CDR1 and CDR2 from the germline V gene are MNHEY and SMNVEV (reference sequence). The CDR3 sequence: CASSLRLRGGETQYF. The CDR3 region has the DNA TGTGCCAGCAGTTTAAGGCTTAGAGGGGGAGAGACCCAGTACTTC.

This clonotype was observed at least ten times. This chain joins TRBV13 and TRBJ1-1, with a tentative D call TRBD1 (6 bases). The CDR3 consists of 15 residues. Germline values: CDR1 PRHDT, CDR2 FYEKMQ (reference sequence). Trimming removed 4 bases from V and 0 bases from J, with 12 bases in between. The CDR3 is CASSYQGRMNTEAFF. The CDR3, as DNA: TGTGCCAGCAGCTATCAGGGGCGCATGAACACTGAAGCTTTCTTT.

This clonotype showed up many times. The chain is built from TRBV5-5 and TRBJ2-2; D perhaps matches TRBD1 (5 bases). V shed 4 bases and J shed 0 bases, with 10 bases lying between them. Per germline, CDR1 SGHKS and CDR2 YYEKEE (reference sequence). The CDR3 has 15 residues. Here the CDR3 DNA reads TGTGCCAGCAGCAGCCGGACATCGAACACCGGGGAGCTGTTTTTT. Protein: CASSSRTSNTGELFF.

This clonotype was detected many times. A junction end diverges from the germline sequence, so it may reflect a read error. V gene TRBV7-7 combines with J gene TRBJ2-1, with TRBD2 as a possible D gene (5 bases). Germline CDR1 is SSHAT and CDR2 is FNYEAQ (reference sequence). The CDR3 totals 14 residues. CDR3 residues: CASSPDGVSNEQFF. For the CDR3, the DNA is TGTGCTAGCAGCCCCGACGGGGTGTCCAATGAGCAGTTCTTC.

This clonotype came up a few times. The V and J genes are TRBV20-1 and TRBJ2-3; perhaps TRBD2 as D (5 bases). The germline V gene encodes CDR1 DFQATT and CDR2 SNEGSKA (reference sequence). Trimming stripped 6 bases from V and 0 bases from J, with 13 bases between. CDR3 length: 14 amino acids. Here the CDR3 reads CSAYDRTSTDTQYF. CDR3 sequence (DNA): TGCAGTGCCTACGATAGGACTAGCACAGATACGCAGTATTTT.

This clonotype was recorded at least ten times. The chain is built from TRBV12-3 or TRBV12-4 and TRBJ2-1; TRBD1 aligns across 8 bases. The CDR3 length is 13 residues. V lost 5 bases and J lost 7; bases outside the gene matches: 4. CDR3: CASSINRGNEQFF. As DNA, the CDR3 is TGTGCCAGCAGTATAAACAGGGGGAATGAGCAGTTCTTC.

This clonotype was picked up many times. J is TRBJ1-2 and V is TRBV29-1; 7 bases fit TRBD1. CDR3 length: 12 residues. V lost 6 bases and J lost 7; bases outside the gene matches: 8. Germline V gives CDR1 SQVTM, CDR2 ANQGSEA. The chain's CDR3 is CSVATGYGGYTF. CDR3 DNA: TGCAGCGTCGCGACAGGGTACGGTGGCTACACCTTC. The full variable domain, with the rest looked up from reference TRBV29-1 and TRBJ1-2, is SAVISQKPSRDICQRGTSLTIQCQVDSQVTMMFWYRQQPGQSLTLIATANQGSEATYESGFVIDKFPISRPNLTFSTLTVSNMSPEDSSIYLCSVATGYGGYTFGSGTRLTVV.

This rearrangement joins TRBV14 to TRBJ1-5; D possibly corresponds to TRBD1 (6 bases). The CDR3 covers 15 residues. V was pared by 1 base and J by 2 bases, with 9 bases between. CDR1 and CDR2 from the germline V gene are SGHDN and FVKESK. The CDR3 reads CASSQARTGNQPQHF. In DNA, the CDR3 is TGTGCCAGCAGCCAAGCGAGGACAGGCAATCAGCCCCAGCATTTT.

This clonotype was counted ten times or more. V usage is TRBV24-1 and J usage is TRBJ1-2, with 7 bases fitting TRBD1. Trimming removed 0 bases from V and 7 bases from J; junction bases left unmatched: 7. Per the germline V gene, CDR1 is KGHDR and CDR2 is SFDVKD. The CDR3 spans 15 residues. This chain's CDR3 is CATSDLRTGPGGYTF. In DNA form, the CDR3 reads TGTGCCACCAGTGATTTGAGGACAGGACCTGGTGGCTACACCTTC.

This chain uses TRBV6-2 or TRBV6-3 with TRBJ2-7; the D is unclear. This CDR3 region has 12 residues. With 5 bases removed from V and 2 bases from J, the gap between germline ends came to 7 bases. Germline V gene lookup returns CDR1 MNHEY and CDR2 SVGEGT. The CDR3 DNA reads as TGTGCCAGCAGTATAGAAACCTACGAGCAGTACTTC. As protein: CASSIETYEQYF.

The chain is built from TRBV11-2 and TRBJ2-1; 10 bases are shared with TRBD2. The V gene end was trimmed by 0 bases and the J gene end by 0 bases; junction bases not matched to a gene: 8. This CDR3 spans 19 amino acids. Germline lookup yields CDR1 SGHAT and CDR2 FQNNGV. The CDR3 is CASSLDNLAGVTSYNEQFF. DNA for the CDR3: TGTGCCAGCAGCTTAGATAATCTAGCGGGAGTCACCTCCTACAATGAGCAGTTCTTC.

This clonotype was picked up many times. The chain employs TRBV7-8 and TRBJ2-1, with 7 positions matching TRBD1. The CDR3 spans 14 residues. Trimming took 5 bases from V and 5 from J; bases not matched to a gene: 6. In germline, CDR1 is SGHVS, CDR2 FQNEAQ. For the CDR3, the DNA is TGTGCCAGCAGCCTTCACGACAGGGACAATGAGCAGTTCTTC. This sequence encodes CASSLHDRDNEQFF. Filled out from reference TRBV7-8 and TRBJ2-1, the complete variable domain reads GAGVSQSPRYKVAKRGQDVALRCDPISGHVSLFWYQQALGQGPEFLTYFQNEAQLDKSGLPSDRFFAERPEGSVSTLKIQRTQQEDSAVYLCASSLHDRDNEQFFGPGTRLTVL.

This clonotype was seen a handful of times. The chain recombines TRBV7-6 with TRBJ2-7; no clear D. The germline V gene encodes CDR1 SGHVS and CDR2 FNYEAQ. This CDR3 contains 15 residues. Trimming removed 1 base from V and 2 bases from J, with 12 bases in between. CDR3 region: CASSLDVGLTYEQYF. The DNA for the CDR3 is TGTGCCAGCAGCTTAGACGTTGGCCTGACCTACGAGCAGTACTTC.

CDR3 residues: CASSLWGGNGYTF. In DNA, the CDR3 is TGTGCCAGCAGCTTATGGGGCGGGAATGGCTACACCTTC. The chain recombines TRBV7-6 with TRBJ1-2, with TRBD1 as a possible D gene (5 bases). Trimming took off 2 bases at V and 6 bases at J, with 10 bases between the two ends. The CDR3 spans 13 residues. Germline CDR1 and CDR2: SGHVS and FNYEAQ.

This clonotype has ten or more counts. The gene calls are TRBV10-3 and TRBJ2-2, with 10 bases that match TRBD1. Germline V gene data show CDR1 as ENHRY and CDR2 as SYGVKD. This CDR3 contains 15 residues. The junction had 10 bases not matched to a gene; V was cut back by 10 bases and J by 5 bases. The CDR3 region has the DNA TGTGCCACCAGGAACGGGACAGGGGTTACCGGGGAGCTGTTTTTT. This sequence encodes CATRNGTGVTGELFF.

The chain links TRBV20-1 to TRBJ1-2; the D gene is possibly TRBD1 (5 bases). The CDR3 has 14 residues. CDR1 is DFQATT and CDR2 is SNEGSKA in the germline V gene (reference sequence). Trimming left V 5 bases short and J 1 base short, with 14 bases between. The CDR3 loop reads CSAPTRGFNYGYTF. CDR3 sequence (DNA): TGCAGTGCTCCCACCCGGGGGTTTAACTATGGCTACACCTTC.

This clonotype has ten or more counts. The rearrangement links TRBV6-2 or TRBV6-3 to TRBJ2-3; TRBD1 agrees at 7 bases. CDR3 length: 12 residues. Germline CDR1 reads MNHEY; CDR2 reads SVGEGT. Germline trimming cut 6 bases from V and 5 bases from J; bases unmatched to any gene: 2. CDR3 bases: TGTGCCAGCAGAGACAGGGAAGATACGCAGTATTTT. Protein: CASRDREDTQYF.

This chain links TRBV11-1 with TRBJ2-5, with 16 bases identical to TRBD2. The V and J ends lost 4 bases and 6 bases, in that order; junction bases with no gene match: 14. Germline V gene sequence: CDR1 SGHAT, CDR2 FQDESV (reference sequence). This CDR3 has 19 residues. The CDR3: CASSSAGLAGGRGWKTQYF. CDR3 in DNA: TGTGCCAGCAGCTCCGCGGGACTAGCGGGGGGGCGGGGTTGGAAGACCCAGTACTTC.

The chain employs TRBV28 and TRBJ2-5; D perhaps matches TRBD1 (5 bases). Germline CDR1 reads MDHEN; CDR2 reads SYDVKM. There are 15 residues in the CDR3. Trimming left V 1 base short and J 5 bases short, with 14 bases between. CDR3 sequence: CASSLLGAAMETQYF. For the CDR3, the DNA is TGTGCCAGCAGTTTATTAGGGGCTGCAATGGAGACCCAGTACTTC.

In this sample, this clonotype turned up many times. The CDR3 is CSANTGGAWNSPLHF. DNA for the CDR3: TGCAGTGCTAACACGGGGGGCGCGTGGAATTCACCCCTCCACTTT. The chain is built from TRBV20-1 and TRBJ1-6; D perhaps matches TRBD1 (6 bases). The ends were cut back, 4 bases at V and 7 bases at J, with 17 bases in the middle. In germline, CDR1 is DFQATT, CDR2 SNEGSKA (reference sequence). There are 15 residues in the CDR3.

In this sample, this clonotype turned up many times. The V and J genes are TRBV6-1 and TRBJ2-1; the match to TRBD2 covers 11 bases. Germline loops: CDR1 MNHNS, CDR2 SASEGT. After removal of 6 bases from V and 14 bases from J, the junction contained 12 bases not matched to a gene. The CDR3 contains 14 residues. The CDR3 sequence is CASSPGLGLAVEFF. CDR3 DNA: TGTGCCAGCAGCCCCGGATTGGGACTAGCGGTTGAGTTCTTC.